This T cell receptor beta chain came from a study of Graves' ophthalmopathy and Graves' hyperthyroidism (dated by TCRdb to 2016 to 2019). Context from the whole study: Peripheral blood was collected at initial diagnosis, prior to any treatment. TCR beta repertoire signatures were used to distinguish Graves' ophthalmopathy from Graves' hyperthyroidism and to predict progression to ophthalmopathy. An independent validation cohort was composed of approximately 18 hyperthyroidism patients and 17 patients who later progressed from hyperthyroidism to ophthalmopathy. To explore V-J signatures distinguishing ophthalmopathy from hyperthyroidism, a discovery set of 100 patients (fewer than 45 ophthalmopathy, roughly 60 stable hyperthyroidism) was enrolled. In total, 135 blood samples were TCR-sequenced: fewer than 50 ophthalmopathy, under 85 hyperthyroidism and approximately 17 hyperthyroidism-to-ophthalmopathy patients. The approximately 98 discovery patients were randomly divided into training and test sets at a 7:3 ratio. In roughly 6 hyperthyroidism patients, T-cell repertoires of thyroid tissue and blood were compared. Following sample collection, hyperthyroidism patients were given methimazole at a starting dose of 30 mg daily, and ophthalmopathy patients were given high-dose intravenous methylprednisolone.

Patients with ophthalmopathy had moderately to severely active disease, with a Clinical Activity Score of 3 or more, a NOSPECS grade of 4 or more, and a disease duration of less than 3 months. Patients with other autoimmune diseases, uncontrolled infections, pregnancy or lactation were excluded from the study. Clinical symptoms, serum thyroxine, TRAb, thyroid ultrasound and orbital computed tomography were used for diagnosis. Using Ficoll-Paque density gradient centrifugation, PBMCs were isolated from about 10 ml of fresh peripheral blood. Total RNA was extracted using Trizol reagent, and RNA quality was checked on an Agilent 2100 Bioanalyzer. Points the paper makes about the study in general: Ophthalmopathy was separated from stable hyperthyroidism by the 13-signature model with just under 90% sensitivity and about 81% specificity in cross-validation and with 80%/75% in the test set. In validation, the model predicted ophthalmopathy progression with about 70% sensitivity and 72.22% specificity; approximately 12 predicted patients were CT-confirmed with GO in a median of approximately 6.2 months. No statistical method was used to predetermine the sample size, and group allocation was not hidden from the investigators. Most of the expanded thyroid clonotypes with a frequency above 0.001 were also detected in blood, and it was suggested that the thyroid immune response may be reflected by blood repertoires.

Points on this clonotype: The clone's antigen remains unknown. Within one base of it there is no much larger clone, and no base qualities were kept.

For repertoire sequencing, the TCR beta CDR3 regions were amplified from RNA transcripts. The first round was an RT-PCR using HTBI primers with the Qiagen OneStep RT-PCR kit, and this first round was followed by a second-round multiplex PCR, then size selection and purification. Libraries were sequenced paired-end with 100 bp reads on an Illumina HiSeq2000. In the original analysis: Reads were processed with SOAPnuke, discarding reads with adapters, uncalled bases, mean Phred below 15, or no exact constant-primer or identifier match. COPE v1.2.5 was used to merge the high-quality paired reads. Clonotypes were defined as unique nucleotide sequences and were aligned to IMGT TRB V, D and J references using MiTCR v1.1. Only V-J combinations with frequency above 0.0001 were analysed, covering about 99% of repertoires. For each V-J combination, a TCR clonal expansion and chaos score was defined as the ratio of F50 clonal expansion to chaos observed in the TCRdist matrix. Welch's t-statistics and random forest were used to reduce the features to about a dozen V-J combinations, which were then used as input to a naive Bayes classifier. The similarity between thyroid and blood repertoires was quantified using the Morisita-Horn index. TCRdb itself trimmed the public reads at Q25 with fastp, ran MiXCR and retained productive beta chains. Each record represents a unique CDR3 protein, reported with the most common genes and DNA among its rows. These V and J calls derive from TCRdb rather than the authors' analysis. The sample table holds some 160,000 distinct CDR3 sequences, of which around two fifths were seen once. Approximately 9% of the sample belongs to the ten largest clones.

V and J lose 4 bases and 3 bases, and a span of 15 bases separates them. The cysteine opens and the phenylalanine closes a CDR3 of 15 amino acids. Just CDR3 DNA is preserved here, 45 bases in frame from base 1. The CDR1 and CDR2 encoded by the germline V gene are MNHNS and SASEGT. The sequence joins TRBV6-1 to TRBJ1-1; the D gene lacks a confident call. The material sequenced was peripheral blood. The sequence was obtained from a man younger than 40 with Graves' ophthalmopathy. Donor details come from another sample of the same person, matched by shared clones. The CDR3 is CASSGIGTLYTEAFF. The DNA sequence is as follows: TGTGCCAGCAGTGGTATTGGCACCCTTTACACTGAAGCTTTCTTT.